This TCR beta chain was sequenced in a study of T cell repertoires in cytomegalovirus infection. Study-wide findings and caveats: Within the response measured ex vivo, HLA-C-restricted CMV-specific TCR beta clonotypes were dominant.

There are many counts of this clonotype. What it binds is not known. TCRdb itself ran the reads through MiXCR, one entry per CDR3 protein. In the table there are approximately 500,000 distinct CDR3 sequences, roughly 12% of which are singletons. Deletions cut 5 bases from V and 4 bases from J, with 12 bases between. CDR1 SGHTA and CDR2 FQGNSA come from the germline V gene. The CDR3 runs 13 residues. This chain links TRBV7-2 with TRBJ2-7; D tentatively fits TRBD1 or TRBD2 (5 bases each). Sequenced sample: PBMCs. This receptor was obtained from a human donor in good health (CMV status not recorded). Some clones in this sample may be carry-over from other donors' samples. CDR3 sequence (DNA): TGTGCCAGCAGCGAAGGGACCGAGTACGAGCAGTACTTC. Translating gives CASSEGTEYEQYF.